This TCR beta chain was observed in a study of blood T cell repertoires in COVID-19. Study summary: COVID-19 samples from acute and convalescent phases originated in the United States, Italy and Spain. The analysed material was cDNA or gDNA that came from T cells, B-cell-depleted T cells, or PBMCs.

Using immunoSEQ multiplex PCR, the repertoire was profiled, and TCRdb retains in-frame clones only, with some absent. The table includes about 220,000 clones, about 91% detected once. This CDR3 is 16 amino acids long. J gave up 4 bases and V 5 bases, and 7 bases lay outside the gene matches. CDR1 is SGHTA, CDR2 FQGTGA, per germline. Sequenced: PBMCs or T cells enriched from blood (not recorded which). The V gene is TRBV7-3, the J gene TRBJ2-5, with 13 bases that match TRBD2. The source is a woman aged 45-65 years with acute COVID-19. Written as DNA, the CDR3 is TGTGCCAGCAGCACAGGACTAGCGGGAGTTGGAGAGACCCAGTACTTC. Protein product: CASSTGLAGVGETQYF. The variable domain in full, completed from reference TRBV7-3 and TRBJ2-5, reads GAGVSQTPSNKVTEKGKYVELRCDPISGHTALYWYRQSLGQGPEFLIYFQGTGAADDSGLPNDRFFAVRPEGSVSTLKIQRTERGDSAVYLCASSTGLAGVGETQYFGPGTRLLVL.